This T cell receptor (beta chain) emerged from a study of follicular helper T cells after annual influenza vaccination. The CDR3 has 14 amino acids. Germline values: CDR1 ENHRY, CDR2 SYGVKD. The ends lost 0 bases at V and 4 bases at J; junction bases unmatched: 1. Assay used: immunoSEQ multiplex PCR; TCRdb lists only in-frame clones, some missing. The repertoire includes around 11,000 clones, 70% to 90% of them detected once, and around 0.43% sits in the top ten. Described time point: 2015-2016 season, 7 days after influenza vaccination. Adults received seasonal inactivated influenza vaccine, with sorted blood CD4 subsets sequenced before and after. Donors were community-dwelling with no influenza vaccine in the prior 6 months. Blood volume per time point ranged from 40 to 100 mL. Cells are cTfh (non-naive CD4+CXCR5+PD-1+), split by ICOS and CD38 into double-positive or double-negative.

Sample: CXCR5+ CD38- circulating T follicular helper cells from blood, taken 7 days after influenza vaccination. As to subset: circulating Tfh, non-naive CD4+CXCR5+PD-1+ (ICOS+CD38+ or ICOS-CD38-). The receptor's source is an adult who received the influenza vaccine. The genes are TRBV10-3 and TRBJ1-2; TRBD1 aligns across 8 bases. Here the CDR3 reads CAISESTGGYGYTF. The DNA for the CDR3 is TGTGCCATCAGTGAGTCAACAGGGGGCTATGGCTACACCTTC.